A single T cell receptor (beta chain) is shown here with its context. Germline-derived CDR1 and CDR2 are LGHNA and YNFKEQ. This CDR3 has 15 amino acids. V dropped 2 bases and J dropped 5 bases, with 15 bases sitting between them. This sample was included in a study of blood T cell repertoires in COVID-19. Participant-reported clinical history was the basis for cohort assignment. Recovery among Cohort 3 donors was established by two negative PCRs, clearance, or symptom resolution. In the original workflow: Estimation of nucleated cell counts was performed using reference gene primer amplification. Repertoires were generated with immunoSEQ multiplex PCR, while TCRdb's copy carries only in-frame clones and drops some. V and J calls and clone size are given by that table; D and trimming were obtained from the DNA. The data hold approximately 360,000 clones, with under 85% observed a single time.

The receptor comes from a woman aged 50 to 65 who had recovered from COVID-19. V and J are TRBV4-2 and TRBJ1-2; D unclear. The sequenced material came from PBMCs or T cells enriched from blood (not recorded which). The CDR3 bases are TGTGCCAGCAGCCAAAAAGCAGGCAGTGAATATGGCTACACCTTC. It codes for CASSQKAGSEYGYTF.